This TCR beta chain originates from a study of PD-1 blockade in mismatch repair-deficient tumors. This CDR3 is built from 15 residues. The V gene lost 5 bases and the J gene lost 4 bases, with 15 bases spanning the gap. Germline V CDR1 and CDR2: SNHLY, FYNNEI. The assay was immunoSEQ multiplex PCR, and TCRdb's table has in-frame clones only and misses some. The table records some 120,000 clones, about 74% of them present only once. The TCR sequence derives from an adult with mismatch repair-deficient cancer. Sequences were derived from peripheral blood, sampled roughly 13 months after starting pembrolizumab. V usage is TRBV2 and J usage is TRBJ2-1; D may be TRBD1 or TRBD2 (7 bases each). CDR3 in amino acids: CASSREGAEYNEQFF. The CDR3 DNA reads TGTGCCAGCAGTAGGGAGGGGGCCGAATACAATGAGCAGTTCTTC.